The rows below give T cell receptor beta chains drawn from one sample of a study of blood T cell repertoires in COVID-19. TCRdb keeps only in-frame clones here, not all; method: immunoSEQ multiplex PCR. The table has 85,000 to 130,000 clones, 70% to 90% seen once. The sequenced sample was peripheral blood. The receptors shown here come from a woman between 55 and 75 years old with acute or convalescent COVID-19. CDR3s include the opening cysteine and the closing phenylalanine or tryptophan. Each record gives: V gene, D gene, clone size, J gene, CDR3 protein, CDR3 DNA. A D gene is named only where the DNA matches it firmly. Clone size is given for some rows only: seen once, a few or many times, or a class if the clone is expanded.

TRBV28	TRBD2	-	TRBJ2-2	CASSPRPPLAGFTGELFF	TGTGCCAGCAGTCCGCGCCCTCCTCTAGCGGGATTCACCGGGGAGCTGTTTTTT
TRBV14	TRBD2	-	TRBJ2-7	CASSQDVFLLAGSYEQYF	TGTGCCAGCAGCCAAGATGTCTTTTTACTAGCGGGATCCTACGAGCAGTACTTC
TRBV12-3/TRBV12-4	-	-	TRBJ1-1	CASRTGGWAEAFF	TGTGCCAGCAGAACAGGAGGGTGGGCTGAAGCTTTCTTT
TRBV27	-	-	TRBJ1-4	CASRRQVNEKLFF	TGTGCCAGCAGGCGGCAAGTAAATGAAAAACTGTTTTTT
TRBV20-1	-	once	TRBJ2-5	CSAADQETQYF	TGCAGTGCAGCGGACCAAGAGACCCAGTACTTC
TRBV6-1	TRBD1	once	TRBJ2-1	CASSELGQSSYNEQFF	TGTGCCAGCAGTGAACTGGGACAGAGCTCCTACAATGAGCAGTTCTTC
TRBV10-3	TRBD1	-	TRBJ1-6	CAVRAGTDNSPLHF	TGTGCCGTCCGGGCCGGGACAGATAATTCACCCCTCCACTTT
TRBV30	TRBD2	-	TRBJ2-1	CAWSVLAEQFF	TGTGCCTGGAGTGTACTAGCGGAGCAGTTCTTC
TRBV3-1/TRBV3-2	TRBD2	-	TRBJ2-5	CASSQWLAGFQETQYF	TGTGCCAGCAGCCAATGGCTAGCGGGTTTCCAAGAGACCCAGTACTTC
TRBV11-2	TRBD1	-	TRBJ1-4	CASSFRDREKLFF	TGTGCCAGCAGCTTCCGGGACAGAGAAAAACTGTTTTTT
TRBV5-1	-	-	TRBJ1-1	CASSLRSSQGNTEAFF	TGCGCCAGCAGCTTGAGATCCTCACAGGGTAACACTGAAGCTTTCTTT
TRBV28	-	-	TRBJ1-4	CRGGADEKLFF	TGTAGGGGGGGGGCCGACGAAAAACTGTTTTTT
TRBV30	TRBD1	-	TRBJ1-4	CAWTGQGKNEKLFF	TGTGCCTGGACCGGACAGGGGAAAAATGAAAAACTGTTTTTT
TRBV20-1	-	-	TRBJ1-4	CSAPANEKLFF	TGCAGTGCTCCCGCTAATGAAAAACTGTTTTTT
TRBV24-1	TRBD2	-	TRBJ2-5	CATSDSLAGGIETQYF	TGTGCCACCAGTGATTCCCTAGCGGGAGGAATAGAGACCCAGTACTTC
TRBV5-8	-	-	TRBJ1-4	CASSLGQGGEKLFF	TGTGCCAGCAGCTTGGGCCAGGGAGGGGAAAAACTGTTTTTT
TRBV28	TRBD1	-	TRBJ1-2	CASSFLSIGQGNGYTF	TGTGCCAGCAGTTTCTTATCAATCGGACAGGGGAATGGCTACACCTTC
TRBV11-3	TRBD1	-	TRBJ2-1	CASQRETGDNEQFF	TGTGCCAGTCAACGGGAGACAGGGGACAATGAGCAGTTCTTC
TRBV29-1	TRBD2	-	TRBJ2-2	CSVGGTNLNTGELFF	TGCAGCGTTGGAGGGACTAACTTGAACACCGGGGAGCTGTTTTTT
TRBV7-8	TRBD2	-	TRBJ2-2	CASSWSGANTGELFF	TGTGCCAGCAGCTGGAGCGGGGCTAACACCGGGGAGCTGTTTTTT
TRBV3-1/TRBV3-2	-	-	TRBJ1-1	CASSQDQRSTEAFF	TGTGCCAGCAGCCAAGATCAGCGAAGCACTGAAGCTTTCTTT
TRBV5-5	-	-	TRBJ1-3	CASSLERGLHSGNTIYF	TGTGCCAGCAGCTTGGAAAGAGGGTTACACTCTGGAAACACCATATATTTT
TRBV10-1	-	-	TRBJ2-1	CASSSQGGVDNEQFF	TGCGCCAGCAGTTCCCAGGGGGGTGTGGACAATGAGCAGTTCTTC
TRBV5-1	TRBD2	-	TRBJ2-3	CASSRTSGSDTQYF	TGCGCCAGCAGCAGGACTAGCGGGAGTGATACGCAGTATTTT
TRBV6-5	TRBD2	-	TRBJ2-5	CASSLTSGSRETQYF	TGTGCCAGCAGCCTGACTAGCGGGAGTCGGGAGACCCAGTACTTC
TRBV6-5	-	-	TRBJ1-1	CASSLTLNTEAFF	TGTGCCAGCAGTTTGACACTGAACACTGAAGCTTTCTTT
TRBV27	TRBD2	-	TRBJ2-3	CASSFYLPGSTSGTDTQYF	TGTGCCAGCAGTTTCTACCTTCCCGGCTCGACTAGCGGCACAGATACGCAGTATTTT
TRBV6-1	-	-	TRBJ1-4	CASSEGGGKEKLFF	TGTGCCAGCAGTGAAGGGGGCGGGAAGGAAAAACTGTTTTTT
TRBV5-1	-	-	TRBJ2-2	CASSLDGTGELFF	TGCGCCAGCAGCTTGGACGGGACCGGGGAGCTGTTTTTT
TRBV7-2	TRBD1	-	TRBJ1-2	CASSNRGLGYTF	TGTGCCAGCAGCAACAGGGGGCTTGGCTACACCTTC
TRBV28	-	-	TRBJ1-2	CALGGRNPDGYTF	TGTGCCTTGGGGGGACGAAATCCGGATGGCTACACCTTC
TRBV4-1	-	-	TRBJ2-2	CASSPAGGPVTGELFF	TGCGCCAGCAGCCCAGCCGGAGGGCCGGTCACCGGGGAGCTGTTTTTT
TRBV2	TRBD2	-	TRBJ2-1	CASSEWGGGTYNEQFF	TGTGCCAGCAGTGAATGGGGCGGGGGGACCTACAATGAGCAGTTCTTC
TRBV5-4	TRBD1	-	TRBJ1-5	CASSLQGMNQPQHF	TGTGCCAGCAGCTTACAGGGGATGAATCAGCCCCAGCATTTT
TRBV11-2	TRBD2	once	TRBJ2-5	CASSPLGLAETQYF	TGTGCCAGCAGCCCACTGGGACTAGCGGAGACCCAGTACTTC
TRBV4-1	-	-	TRBJ2-1	CASSPRGQAAKYNEQFF	TGCGCCAGCAGCCCTAGAGGGCAAGCGGCGAAGTACAATGAGCAGTTCTTC
TRBV3-1/TRBV3-2	-	-	TRBJ1-5	CASSQEWQINSNQPQHF	TGTGCCAGCAGCCAAGAATGGCAGATTAATAGCAATCAGCCCCAGCATTTT
TRBV7-9	TRBD1	-	TRBJ2-7	CASSFGTDRVIF	TGTGCCAGCAGCTTTGGTACGGACAGGGTAATCTTC
TRBV5-4	-	-	TRBJ2-3	CASSWSKAGIGTDTQYF	TGTGCCAGCAGCTGGAGCAAAGCAGGGATCGGCACAGATACGCAGTATTTT
TRBV9	TRBD1	few	TRBJ1-1	CASSVAPETGSGNTEAFF	TGTGCCAGCAGCGTGGCTCCGGAGACAGGGTCTGGGAACACTGAAGCTTTCTTT